This T cell receptor (beta chain) appears in the sequencing data of a study of blood T cells in healthy people across ages. General study results and limits: Per million T cells, TCR beta diversity dropped about linearly as age rose.

For this clonotype: Its matching antigen is unknown.

From germline, CDR1 is SGHTA and CDR2 FQGNSA. The CDR3 consists of 15 residues. The V end was cut by 2 bases, the J end by 2 bases, with 13 bases between. The donors, all healthy, were Caucasians living in Russia, aged about 6 to 100. Every donor provided roughly 9.1 milliliters of peripheral blood. Next came a second PCR, run for roughly 7 to 12 cycles, which used a sample-barcoded 5' primer along with a J-beta primer mix. Each cDNA molecule was tagged by a template-switch adaptor with 12 random nucleotides. TCRdb passed the 5' RACE reads through MiXCR, listing each CDR3 protein once. In the table there are approximately 850,000 distinct CDR3 sequences, under 55% of which are singletons.

The gene calls are TRBV7-2 and TRBJ2-7, with D possibly being TRBD2 (6 bases). Sequenced: blood. The clonotype comes from a man aged 60-69 years in good health. For the CDR3, the DNA is TGTGCCAGCAGCTTAAGGGCTAGCGAGGCCTACGAGCAGTACTTC. Protein: CASSLRASEAYEQYF.